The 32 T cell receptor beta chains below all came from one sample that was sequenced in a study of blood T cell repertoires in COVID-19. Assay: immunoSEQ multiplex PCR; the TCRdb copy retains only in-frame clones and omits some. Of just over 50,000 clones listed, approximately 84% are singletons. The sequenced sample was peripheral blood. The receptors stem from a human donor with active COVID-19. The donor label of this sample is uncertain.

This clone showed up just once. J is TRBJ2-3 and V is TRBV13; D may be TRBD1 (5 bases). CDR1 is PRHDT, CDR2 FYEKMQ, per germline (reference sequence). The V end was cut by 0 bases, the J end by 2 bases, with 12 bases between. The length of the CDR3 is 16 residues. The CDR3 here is CASSLGITGATDTQYF. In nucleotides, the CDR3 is TGTGCCAGCAGCTTAGGAATAACAGGAGCCACAGATACGCAGTATTTT.

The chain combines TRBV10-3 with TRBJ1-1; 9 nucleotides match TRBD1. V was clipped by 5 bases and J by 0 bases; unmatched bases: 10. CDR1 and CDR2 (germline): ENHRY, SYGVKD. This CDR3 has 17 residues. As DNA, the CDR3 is TGTGCCATCAGTAACCAACCGGACAGGGGCTTGAACACTGAAGCTTTCTTT. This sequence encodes CAISNQPDRGLNTEAFF.

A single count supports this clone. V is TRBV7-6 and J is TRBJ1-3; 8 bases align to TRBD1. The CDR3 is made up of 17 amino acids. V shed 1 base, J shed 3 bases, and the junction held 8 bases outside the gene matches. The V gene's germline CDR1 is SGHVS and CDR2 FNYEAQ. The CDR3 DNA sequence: TGTGCCAGCAGCTTAGAGGTGGCAGGGGGCCTTGGAAACACCATATATTTT. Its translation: CASSLEVAGGLGNTIYF.

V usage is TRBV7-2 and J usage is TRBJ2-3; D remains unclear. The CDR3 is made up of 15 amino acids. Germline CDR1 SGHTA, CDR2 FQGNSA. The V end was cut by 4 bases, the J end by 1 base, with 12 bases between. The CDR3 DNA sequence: TGTGCCAGCAGCTCTTCTCCCACAGGCACAGATACGCAGTATTTT. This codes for CASSSSPTGTDTQYF.

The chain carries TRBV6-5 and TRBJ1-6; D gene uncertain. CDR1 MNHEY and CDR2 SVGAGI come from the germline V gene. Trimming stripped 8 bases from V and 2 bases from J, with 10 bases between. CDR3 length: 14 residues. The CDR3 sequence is CASCSGTYNSPLHF. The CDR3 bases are TGTGCCAGCTGCTCGGGGACCTATAATTCACCCCTCCACTTT.

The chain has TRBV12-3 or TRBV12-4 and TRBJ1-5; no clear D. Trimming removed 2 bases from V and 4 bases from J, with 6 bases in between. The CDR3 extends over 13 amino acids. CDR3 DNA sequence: TGTGCCAGCAGTTTATCTGCGAATCAGCCCCAGCATTTT. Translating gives CASSLSANQPQHF.

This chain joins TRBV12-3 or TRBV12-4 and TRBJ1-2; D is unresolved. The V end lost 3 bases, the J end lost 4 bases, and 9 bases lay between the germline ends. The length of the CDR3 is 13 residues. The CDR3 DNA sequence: TGTGCCAGCAGTTTGAACAGTGCCTATGGCTACACCTTC. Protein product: CASSLNSAYGYTF.

CDR3: CASSLTTGGREQFF. DNA for the CDR3: TGCGCCAGCAGCTTAACGACAGGGGGCCGTGAGCAGTTCTTC. The chain links TRBV5-1 to TRBJ2-1, with 10 bases fitting TRBD1. With V trimmed by 2 bases and J by 9 bases, 5 bases remained unmatched. The CDR3 sequence is 14 residues long. The germline CDR1 and CDR2 sequences are SGHRS and YFSETQ.

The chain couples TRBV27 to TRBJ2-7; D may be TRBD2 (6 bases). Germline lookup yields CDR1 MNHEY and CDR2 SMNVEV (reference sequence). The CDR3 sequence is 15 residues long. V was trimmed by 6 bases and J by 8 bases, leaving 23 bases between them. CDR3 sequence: CASRKAGPAKVKQYF. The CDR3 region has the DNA TGTGCCAGCAGGAAAGCGGGCCCCGCAAAGGTAAAGCAGTACTTC.

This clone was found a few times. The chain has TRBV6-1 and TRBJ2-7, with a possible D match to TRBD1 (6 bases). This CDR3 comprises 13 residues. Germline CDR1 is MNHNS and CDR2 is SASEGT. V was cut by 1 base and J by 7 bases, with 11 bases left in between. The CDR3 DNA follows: TGTGCCAGCAGTGAAGAGCCACAGGGAGAGCAGTACTTC. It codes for CASSEEPQGEQYF.

The CDR3 loop is CASTRLPERGQGAFSNQPQHF. For the CDR3, the DNA is TGTGCCAGCACCCGATTGCCCGAGCGGGGACAGGGGGCGTTTAGCAATCAGCCCCAGCATTTT. The genes are TRBV7-9 and TRBJ1-5; TRBD1 matches at 12 bases. Germline V lookup: CDR1 SEHNR, CDR2 FQNEAQ (reference sequence). The length of the CDR3 is 21 residues. After removal of 7 bases from V and 0 bases from J, the junction contained 19 bases not matched to a gene.

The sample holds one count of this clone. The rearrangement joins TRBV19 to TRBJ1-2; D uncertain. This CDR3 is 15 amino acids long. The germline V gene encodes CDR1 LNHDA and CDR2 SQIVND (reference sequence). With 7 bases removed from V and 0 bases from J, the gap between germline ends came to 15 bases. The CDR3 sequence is CASTPGRQANYGYTF. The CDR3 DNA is TGTGCCAGTACCCCCGGCAGGCAAGCTAACTATGGCTACACCTTC.

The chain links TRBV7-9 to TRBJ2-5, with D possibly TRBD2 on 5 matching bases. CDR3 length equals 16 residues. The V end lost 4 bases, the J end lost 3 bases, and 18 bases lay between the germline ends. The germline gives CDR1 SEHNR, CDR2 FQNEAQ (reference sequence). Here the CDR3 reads CASSSLSAGGKETQYF. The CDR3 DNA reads TGTGCCAGCAGCTCCCTTTCGGCGGGCGGTAAAGAGACCCAGTACTTC.

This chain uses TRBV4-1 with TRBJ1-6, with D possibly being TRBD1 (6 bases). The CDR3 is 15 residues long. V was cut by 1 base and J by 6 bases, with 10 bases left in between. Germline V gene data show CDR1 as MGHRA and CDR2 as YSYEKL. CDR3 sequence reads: CASSQGTDLNSPLHF. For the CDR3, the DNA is TGCGCCAGCAGCCAAGGGACAGACCTTAATTCACCCCTCCACTTT.

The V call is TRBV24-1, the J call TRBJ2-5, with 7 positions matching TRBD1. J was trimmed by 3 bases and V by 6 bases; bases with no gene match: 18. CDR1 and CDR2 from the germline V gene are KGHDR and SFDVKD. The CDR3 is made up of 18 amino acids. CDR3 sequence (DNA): TGTGCCACCAGTAATCCTTTGACAGGGATGGTAGGCGAAGAGACCCAGTACTTC. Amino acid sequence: CATSNPLTGMVGEETQYF.

In DNA, the CDR3 is TGTGCCAGTAGTATTTTTCCCAGGGGGCCAGAACTGACTAACTATGGCTACACCTTC. It yields the protein CASSIFPRGPELTNYGYTF. This chain joins TRBV19 and TRBJ1-2, with 8 bases aligning to TRBD1. Unmatched junction bases numbered 15, after V lost 3 bases and J lost 0 bases. Germline CDR1 and CDR2: LNHDA and SQIVND (reference sequence). The CDR3 loop spans 19 amino acids.

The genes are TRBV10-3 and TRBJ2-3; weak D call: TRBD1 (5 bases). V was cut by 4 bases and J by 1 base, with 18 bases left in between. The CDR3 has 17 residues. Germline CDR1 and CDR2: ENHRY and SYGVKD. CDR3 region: CAISGRQIALGTDTQYF. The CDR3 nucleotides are TGTGCCATCAGTGGGCGACAGATCGCGTTGGGCACAGATACGCAGTATTTT.

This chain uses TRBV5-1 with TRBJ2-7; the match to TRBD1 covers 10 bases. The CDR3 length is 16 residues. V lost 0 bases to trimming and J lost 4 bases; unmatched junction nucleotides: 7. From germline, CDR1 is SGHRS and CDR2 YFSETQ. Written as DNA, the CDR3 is TGCGCCAGCAGCTTGGCGGGACAGGGGAAGTTGTACGAGCAGTACTTC. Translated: CASSLAGQGKLYEQYF.

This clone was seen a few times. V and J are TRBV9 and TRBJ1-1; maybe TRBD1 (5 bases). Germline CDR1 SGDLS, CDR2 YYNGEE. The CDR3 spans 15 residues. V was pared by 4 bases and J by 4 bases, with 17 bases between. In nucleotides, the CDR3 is TGTGCCAGCAGCCTAATGGCGGGAAGGGGCACTGAAGCTTTCTTT. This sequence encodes CASSLMAGRGTEAFF.

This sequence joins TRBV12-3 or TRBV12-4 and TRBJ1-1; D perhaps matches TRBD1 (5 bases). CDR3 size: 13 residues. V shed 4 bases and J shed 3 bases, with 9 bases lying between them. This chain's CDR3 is CASSSTGHTEAFF. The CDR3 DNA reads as TGTGCCAGCAGTTCAACAGGACACACTGAAGCTTTCTTT.

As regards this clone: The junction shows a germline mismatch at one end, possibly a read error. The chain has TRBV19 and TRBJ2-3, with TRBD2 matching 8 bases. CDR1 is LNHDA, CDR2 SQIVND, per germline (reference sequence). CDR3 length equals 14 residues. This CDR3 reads CASSTGGGTDTQYF. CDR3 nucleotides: TGTGCCAGCAGTACTGGCGGGGGGACAGATACGCAGTATTTT.

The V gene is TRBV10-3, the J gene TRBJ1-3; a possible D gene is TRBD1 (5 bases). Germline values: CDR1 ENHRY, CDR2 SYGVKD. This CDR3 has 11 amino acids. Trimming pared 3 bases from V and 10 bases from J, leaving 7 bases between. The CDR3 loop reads CAISEGVTIYF. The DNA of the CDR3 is TGTGCCATCAGTGAAGGGGTGACCATATATTTT.

The CDR3 region is CASSRGTGLLTGELFF. DNA of the CDR3: TGTGCCAGCAGCAGGGGTACGGGCCTCCTCACCGGGGAGCTGTTTTTT. The chain employs TRBV9 and TRBJ2-2; possibly TRBD1 for D (5 bases). This CDR3 contains 16 residues. Germline-derived CDR1 and CDR2 are SGDLS and YYNGEE. Trimming cost V 4 bases and J 4 bases, with 17 bases left between them.

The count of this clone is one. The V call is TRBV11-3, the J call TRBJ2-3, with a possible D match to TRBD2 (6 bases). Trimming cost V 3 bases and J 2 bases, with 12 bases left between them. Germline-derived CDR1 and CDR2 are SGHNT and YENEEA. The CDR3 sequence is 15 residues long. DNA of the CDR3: TGTGCCAGCAGCTTCACGGGGGTTAACACAGATACGCAGTATTTT. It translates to CASSFTGVNTDTQYF.

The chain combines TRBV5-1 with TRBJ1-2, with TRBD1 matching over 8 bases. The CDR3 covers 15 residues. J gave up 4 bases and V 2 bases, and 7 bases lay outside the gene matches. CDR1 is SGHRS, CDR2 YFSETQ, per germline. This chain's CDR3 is CASSFTFGTGYGYTF. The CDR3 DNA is TGCGCCAGCAGCTTTACATTCGGGACAGGCTATGGCTACACCTTC.

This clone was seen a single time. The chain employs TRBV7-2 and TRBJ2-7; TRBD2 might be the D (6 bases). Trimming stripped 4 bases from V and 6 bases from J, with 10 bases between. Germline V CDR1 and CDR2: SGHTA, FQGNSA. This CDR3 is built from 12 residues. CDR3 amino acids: CASSSTSSEQYF. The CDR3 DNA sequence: TGTGCCAGCAGCTCGACTAGTTCCGAGCAGTACTTC.

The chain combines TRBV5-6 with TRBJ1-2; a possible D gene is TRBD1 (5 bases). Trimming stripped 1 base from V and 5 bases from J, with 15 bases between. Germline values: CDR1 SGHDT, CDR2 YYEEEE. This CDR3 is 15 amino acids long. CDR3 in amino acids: CASSLLGSRGYGYTF. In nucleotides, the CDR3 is TGTGCCAGCAGCTTGCTTGGATCCCGGGGGTATGGCTACACCTTC.

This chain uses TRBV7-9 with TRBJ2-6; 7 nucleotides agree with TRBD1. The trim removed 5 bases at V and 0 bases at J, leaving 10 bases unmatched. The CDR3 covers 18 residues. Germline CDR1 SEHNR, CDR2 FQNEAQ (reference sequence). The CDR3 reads CASSQHGTVLSGANVLTF. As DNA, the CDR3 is TGTGCCAGCAGCCAGCATGGGACAGTACTCTCTGGGGCCAACGTCCTGACTTTC.

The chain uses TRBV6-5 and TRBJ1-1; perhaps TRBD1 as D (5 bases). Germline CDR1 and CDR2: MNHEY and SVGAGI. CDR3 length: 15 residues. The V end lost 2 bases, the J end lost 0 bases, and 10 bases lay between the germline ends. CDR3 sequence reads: CASSYTLTVNTEAFF. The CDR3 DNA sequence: TGTGCCAGCAGTTACACCCTGACAGTGAACACTGAAGCTTTCTTT.

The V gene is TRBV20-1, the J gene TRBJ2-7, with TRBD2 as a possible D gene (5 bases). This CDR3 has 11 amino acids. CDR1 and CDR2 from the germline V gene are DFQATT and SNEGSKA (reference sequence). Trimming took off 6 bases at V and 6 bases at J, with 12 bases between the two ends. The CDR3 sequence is CSAPAGFEQYF. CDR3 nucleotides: TGCAGTGCGCCGGCGGGTTTCGAGCAGTACTTC.

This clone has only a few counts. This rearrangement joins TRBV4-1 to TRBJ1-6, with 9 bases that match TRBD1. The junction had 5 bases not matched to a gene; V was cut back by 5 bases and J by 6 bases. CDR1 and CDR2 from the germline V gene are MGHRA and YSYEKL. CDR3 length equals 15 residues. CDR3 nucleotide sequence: TGCGCCAGCAGCTTTACAGGGGGCCTTAATTCACCCCTCCACTTT. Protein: CASSFTGGLNSPLHF.

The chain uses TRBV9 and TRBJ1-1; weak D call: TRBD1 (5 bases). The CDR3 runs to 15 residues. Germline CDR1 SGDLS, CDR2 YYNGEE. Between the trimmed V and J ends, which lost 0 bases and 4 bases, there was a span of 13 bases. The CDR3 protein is CASSVVSGMGTEAFF. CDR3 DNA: TGTGCCAGCAGCGTAGTATCAGGGATGGGCACTGAAGCTTTCTTT.